This T cell receptor beta chain is from a study of shared clonotypes between healthy human individuals (TCRdb year 2020). A note on the overall study: The cohort comprised two women and a few men aged 18 to 49 years. For each donor, three plates each were used for CD4 naive and CD4 memory, two plates were used for CD8 naive, and one plate was used for CD8 memory. Between about 0.9 and 10 billion PBMCs per donor were obtained by leukapheresis. Different laboratories and diverse techniques were used to prepare libraries and sequence TCR repertoires, to increase sequencing depth and limit assay-specific biases. Blood TCR repertoires of five healthy adults were deeply sequenced to estimate repertoire size and the extent of clonotype sharing between individuals. The study at large found these results: Naive subsets generally had larger estimated clonotype richness than memory subsets. Because the study included a small number of donors, the genetic and exposure-history diversity represented was limited. Pairwise subsampling led to the expectation that sequencing depth would affect the degree of clonotype sharing among donors. Compared with non-shared clonotypes, the clonotypes found in all four sorted-subset donors had higher generation probabilities. Rarefaction of sorted-subset datasets indicated incomplete sequencing despite the large sequencing depth. Sampling was restricted to blood, and TCR repertoires in tissues likely differ from the TCR repertoires found in blood. Across a handful of donors, roughly 5.1% of naive CD4, roughly 3.8% of naive CD8, 2.3% of memory CD4, and 0.4% of memory CD8 clonotypes were shared.

Using the deep immunoSEQ assay, multiplex PCR amplified TCR CDR3 regions from genomic DNA. Extracted genomic DNA from each cell subset was distributed evenly across all wells of several immunoSEQ 96-well plates, and each plate was treated as a replicate. For sorted subsets, approximately 200 ng of genomic DNA, equivalent to 25,000 to 30,000 T cell genomes, went into each replicate PCR. Purified libraries were measured with a Qubit 3.0 fluorometer, size-checked on a Bioanalyzer 2100, and measured again with the KAPA Library Quantification kit. Every immunoSEQ 96-well plate was sequenced on a separate single-read 150-cycle Illumina NextSeq 550 flow cell. From the authors' description of their analysis: Because only junctional sequences without quality scores were contained in the immunoSEQ output, filtering matching that applied to full-length reads could not be performed. Sequences were annotated with PyIR, a Python wrapper for IgBLAST v1.9, and V/J genes and CDR3 were assigned using IMGT germline references. Any read was removed if the V/J assignment was weak (E-value above 1e-6), the CDR3 was missing, or the read contained stop codons, out-of-frame junctions, or ambiguous translated residues. V3J clonotypes were defined as sequences sharing the same inferred V gene, J gene, and CDR3 amino acid sequence. Percentage overlap between repertoires was computed as shared unique clonotypes divided by the size of the smaller repertoire. RTK rarefaction, the Chao1 estimator, and Recon v2.1 estimates of unobserved clonotypes were used to assess repertoire richness. Generation probabilities were computed with OLGA for all TCRbeta clonotypes obtained by the gDNA method from several donors. Here the immuneACCESS table is served through TCRdb, limited to in-frame sequences with V and J called. Missing clones are a known gap in these copies; in checked studies unresolved V genes cover under half, and the rest lacks a known reason. Clonal size and the V and J genes are those of that table, whereas D and trimming came from the DNA. For this sample the table gives 2 million to 2.5 million clones, of which just under 95% were detected only once. The leading ten clones occupy more than 0.35% of the sample.

The donors were healthy, HIV-negative adults with no recently reported acute infections or vaccinations. Only Caucasian adults living in Nashville, Tennessee, USA were represented among the donors. CD4+ T cells were enriched through magnetic negative selection, after which naive cells were positively selected on CD45RA and the remaining negative fraction served as the memory subset. After blood collection by leukapheresis, PBMCs were isolated using Ficoll-Histopaque density gradient centrifugation and then cryopreserved in the vapor phase of liquid nitrogen. Analytical flow cytometry was used to check the purity and quantity of every magnetically sorted T cell population. Genomic DNA was isolated from every sorted fraction and measured by UV absorbance on a Nanodrop 2000c. Remarks on this clone: It has no known antigen specificity. The record has no base qualities; no much larger clone is one base away. Within the sample, other DNA sequences also encode this same CDR3.

Including cysteine and phenylalanine, the CDR3 has 14 amino acids. Only the CDR3 part of the read is kept: 42 bases, read in frame from the first base. At the junction V is shortened by 1 base and J by 0 bases, with 6 bases in between. Via the germline V gene, CDR1 is LGHNA and CDR2 YNFKEQ. The rearrangement combines TRBV4-2 with TRBJ1-2; the D gene is not confidently resolved. The origin of this receptor is a young man in good health. Some clones in this sample may be carry-over from other donors' samples. Sequencing was performed on naive CD4+ T cells from PBMCs. Sample cell subset or site, as interpreted from the label and publication: CD45RA+ positively selected. DNA sequence: TGTGCCAGCAGCCAAGGAACAGCTAACTATGGCTACACCTTC. Its translation is CASSQGTANYGYTF.